This T cell receptor beta chain was sequenced for a study of T cells in localized non-small cell lung cancer. Profiling relied on immunoSEQ multiplex PCR, and the TCRdb table lists in-frame clones only, not all of them. The table has 7,500 to 10,000 clones, less than 95% seen once. Germline loops: CDR1 MRHNA, CDR2 SNTAGT. Losses at the gene ends were 11 bases for V and 7 bases for J; bases not matched to a gene: 3. This CDR3 is 12 amino acids long. The TCR sequence derives from a male donor aged 60 or older with stage III squamous cell lung carcinoma. Sequencing used peripheral blood, obtained before any cancer treatment. The rearrangement links TRBV6-4 to TRBJ2-2; TRBD2 agrees at 11 bases. Here the CDR3 reads CALAGGFGELFF. CDR3 DNA: TGTGCCTTAGCGGGGGGGTTCGGGGAGCTGTTTTTT.